This passage covers 18 T cell receptor beta chains from one sample sequenced in a study of T cell changes during pregnancy in multiple sclerosis. Using immunoSEQ multiplex PCR, the repertoire was profiled, and TCRdb retains in-frame clones only, with some absent. The data contain 60,000 to 90,000 clones, around nine tenths of them singletons. The sequences come from peripheral blood, collected in the first trimester of pregnancy. Receptor source: a female donor in good health, enrolled as a control in a pregnancy study.

The chain employs TRBV11-2 and TRBJ2-3; 8 nucleotides line up with TRBD2. Germline CDR1 is SGHAT and CDR2 is FQNNGV. The CDR3 has 16 amino acids. V shed 0 bases, J shed 5 bases, and the junction held 7 bases outside the gene matches. CDR3 in amino acids: CASSLDLSGGEDTQYF. CDR3 nucleotide sequence: TGTGCCAGCAGCTTAGATCTGTCCGGGGGGGAAGATACGCAGTATTTT. Full variable domain (outside the CDR3, taken from reference TRBV11-2 and TRBJ2-3): EAGVAQSPRYKIIEKRQSVAFWCNPISGHATLYWYQQILGQGPKLLIQFQNNGVVDDSQLPKDRFSAERLKGVDSTLKIQPAKLEDSAVYLCASSLDLSGGEDTQYFGPGTRLTVL.

The chain employs TRBV5-5 and TRBJ2-7, with 9 bases identical to TRBD1. Germline assignment: CDR1 SGHKS and CDR2 YYEKEE (reference sequence). The CDR3 is 15 residues long. The V and J ends lost 3 bases and 6 bases, in that order; junction bases with no gene match: 10. CDR3 sequence: CASSYEGQGGREQYF. CDR3 nucleotide sequence: TGTGCCAGCAGCTACGAGGGACAGGGAGGCCGCGAGCAGTACTTC.

This rearrangement joins TRBV27 to TRBJ1-1; the match to TRBD1 covers 7 bases. The CDR3 consists of 15 residues. CDR1 MNHEY and CDR2 SMNVEV come from the germline V gene (reference sequence). V was pared by 1 base and J by 1 base, with 3 bases of the junction left unmatched. CDR3 protein: CASSLLTGRNTEAFF. The CDR3 bases are TGTGCCAGCAGTTTATTGACAGGGAGGAACACTGAAGCTTTCTTT.

This chain uses TRBV5-1 with TRBJ2-6; D is unclear. Trimming took 0 bases from V and 1 from J, leaving 8 bases between them. Germline CDR1 reads SGHRS; CDR2 reads YFSETQ. The CDR3 is made up of 16 amino acids. The CDR3 DNA is TGCGCCAGCAGCTTGGACCCCTATTCTGGGGCCAACGTCCTGACTTTC. Protein product: CASSLDPYSGANVLTF.

This sequence joins TRBV4-1 and TRBJ1-1; D perhaps matches TRBD1 (5 bases). The CDR3 runs to 14 residues. The germline V gene has CDR1 MGHRA and CDR2 YSYEKL. With 5 bases removed from V and 5 bases from J, the gap between germline ends came to 15 bases. The CDR3 sequence is CASSARGGGTEAFF. CDR3 nucleotide sequence: TGCGCCAGCAGCGCTCGTGGGGGGGGAACTGAAGCTTTCTTT.

The CDR3 loop reads CASSFLAGGPSREQYF. Written as DNA, the CDR3 is TGTGCCAGCAGCTTCCTAGCGGGAGGGCCCTCGAGGGAGCAGTACTTC. This chain connects TRBV27 to TRBJ2-7, with 12 bases aligning to TRBD2. This CDR3 has 16 residues. Trimming at V came to 6 bases and at J to 7 bases, leaving 13 bases not matched to a gene. Germline CDR1 MNHEY, CDR2 SMNVEV (reference sequence).

The V call is TRBV9, the J call TRBJ2-3, with 7 bases fitting TRBD1. CDR3 length equals 15 residues. The V gene end was trimmed by 3 bases and the J gene end by 2 bases; junction bases not matched to a gene: 6. Germline CDR1 is SGDLS and CDR2 is YYNGEE. The CDR3 DNA sequence: TGTGCCAGCAGCGACCCTGGGACAGCCACAGATACGCAGTATTTT. As protein: CASSDPGTATDTQYF.

The V call is TRBV21-1, the J call TRBJ2-2; TRBD2 was called by the table and not checked on the DNA. TRBV21-1 constitutes a pseudogene. The CDR3 has 16 residues. CDR3 residues: CASSNPSGKVTGELFF. The CDR3 DNA follows: TGTGCCAGCAGCAACCCTAGCGGGAAAGTGACCGGGGAGCTGTTTTTT.

V gene TRBV5-1 combines with J gene TRBJ2-5; D gene ambiguous. The J call is doubtful: the DNA matches TRBJ2-7 better. CDR1 is SGHRS, CDR2 YFSETQ, per germline. The CDR3 totals 15 residues. For the CDR3, the DNA is TGCGCCAGCAGCTTGGTGCTGCAGGCTCAAAACGAGCAGTACTTC. Its translation: CASSLVLQAQNEQYF.

This clone was recorded a few times. The chain employs TRBV2 and TRBJ2-7; D is possibly TRBD2 (5 bases). V lost 5 bases and J 1 base, leaving 9 bases between the germline ends. Germline V gene data show CDR1 as SNHLY and CDR2 as FYNNEI. The CDR3 runs to 13 residues. CDR3 sequence: CASSSRESYEQYF. The CDR3 nucleotides read TGTGCCAGCAGTTCGAGGGAGTCCTACGAGCAGTACTTC. The full variable domain, its missing parts supplied by reference TRBV2 and TRBJ2-7, is EPEVTQTPSHQVTQMGQEVILRCVPISNHLYFYWYRQILGQKVEFLVSFYNNEISEKSEIFDDQFSVERPDGSNFTLKIRSTKLEDSAMYFCASSSRESYEQYFGPGTRLTVT.

This chain joins TRBV6-5 and TRBJ2-3; 13 bases agree with TRBD2. This CDR3 spans 15 amino acids. Losses at the gene ends were 6 bases for V and 6 bases for J; bases not matched to a gene: 6. Germline V gene lookup returns CDR1 MNHEY and CDR2 SVGAGI. CDR3 sequence (DNA): TGTGCCAGCAGGGGACTAGCGGGACCTGGGGATACGCAGTATTTT. This sequence encodes CASRGLAGPGDTQYF.

V and J are TRBV11-2 and TRBJ2-7; D remains unclear. The CDR3 loop spans 11 amino acids. Germline CDR1 is SGHAT and CDR2 is FQNNGV. Trimming removed 4 bases at V and 2 bases at J, with 3 bases between. The CDR3 DNA reads as TGTGCCAGCAGCTCCGCCTACGAGCAGTACTTC. Translated: CASSSAYEQYF.

The rearrangement uses TRBV29-1 and TRBJ1-1; 11 bases align to TRBD1. This CDR3 contains 12 residues. With 5 bases clipped from V and 9 bases from J, the junction kept 5 bases outside the gene matches. Germline CDR1 reads SQVTM; CDR2 reads ANQGSEA. CDR3 coding DNA: TGCAGCGTTTCCGGGACAGGGGGAAAAGCTTTCTTT. Its protein is CSVSGTGGKAFF.

The chain couples TRBV15 to TRBJ1-4; TRBD1 might be the D (5 bases). The CDR3 sequence is 18 residues long. Germline V gives CDR1 LNHNV, CDR2 YYDKDF (reference sequence). V gave up 0 bases and J gave up 6 bases, with 20 bases separating them. The CDR3 DNA reads TGTGCCACCAGCAGAGATGGGTATAGTGACAGAGCAGATGAAAAACTGTTTTTT. It translates to CATSRDGYSDRADEKLFF.

This chain links TRBV5-1 with TRBJ2-1, with D possibly matching TRBD2 (6 bases). The V end lost 2 bases, the J end lost 8 bases, and 20 bases lay between the germline ends. This CDR3 is 16 amino acids long. Germline V gene lookup returns CDR1 SGHRS and CDR2 YFSETQ. The CDR3 is CASSLAAGGPVDEQFF. CDR3 DNA: TGCGCCAGCAGCTTAGCGGCCGGAGGGCCGGTGGATGAGCAGTTCTTC.

The chain combines TRBV7-9 with TRBJ2-1; 11 nucleotides align to TRBD2. After removal of 3 bases from V and 0 bases from J, the junction contained 10 bases not matched to a gene. The CDR3 is 19 amino acids. The germline gives CDR1 SEHNR, CDR2 FQNEAQ (reference sequence). The CDR3 region has the DNA TGTGCCAGCAGCTTCCCGGGACTAGCGGAAGAAAGCTCCTACAATGAGCAGTTCTTC. Translating gives CASSFPGLAEESSYNEQFF.

The rearrangement links TRBV19 to TRBJ2-6; D gene uncertain. The CDR3 length is 18 residues. The V and J ends lost 7 bases and 2 bases respectively, with 21 bases between them. Germline V CDR1 and CDR2: LNHDA, SQIVND (reference sequence). CDR3 region: CASINRFLGKAGANVLTF. CDR3 sequence (DNA): TGTGCCAGTATTAACCGGTTTCTAGGAAAGGCTGGGGCCAACGTCCTGACTTTC.

The rearrangement joins TRBV7-9 to TRBJ2-7; no reliable D call. Germline-derived CDR1 and CDR2 are SEHNR and FQNEAQ (reference sequence). V was pared by 5 bases and J by 1 base, with 18 bases between. The CDR3 loop spans 16 amino acids. The CDR3 sequence is CASSLLRAGLSYEQYF. CDR3 DNA: TGTGCCAGCAGCCTACTCCGAGCAGGCTTATCCTACGAGCAGTACTTC.